The rows below give T cell receptor beta chains drawn from one sample of a study of T cell responses to AZD1222 COVID-19 vaccine. The table came from immunoSEQ multiplex PCR; TCRdb's copy has only in-frame clones and leaves some out. The sample contains approximately 80,000 clones, 90% of which appear only once. Specimen: peripheral blood, collected 28 days after the second AZD1222 dose. The receptors come from an adult who received the AZD1222 COVID-19 vaccine. CDR3s include the opening cysteine and the closing phenylalanine or tryptophan. The order of the fields is J gene, D gene, V gene, clone size, CDR3 DNA, CDR3 protein. A D gene is named only where the DNA matches it firmly. The size field is filled for only some rows; it gives once, few, many or a size class.

J: TRBJ2-7
D: TRBD1
V: TRBV5-1
size: NA
DNA: TGCGCCAGCAGGGACAGGGGCTACGAGCAGTACTTC
CDR3: CASRDRGYEQYF

J: TRBJ2-5
D: NA
V: TRBV4-1
size: NA
DNA: TGCGCCAGCAGCCAGCTCGTTTCCGGACAGTTAAAAGAGACCCAGTACTTC
CDR3: CASSQLVSGQLKETQYF

J: TRBJ2-5
D: NA
V: TRBV11-3
size: NA
DNA: TGTGCCAGCAGCTTAGAGGGGCATTCAGAGACCCAGTACTTC
CDR3: CASSLEGHSETQYF

J: TRBJ2-7
D: TRBD1
V: TRBV28
size: NA
DNA: TGTGCCAGCAGTCCCGGGACAGGGGGCCCCTACGAGCAGTACTTC
CDR3: CASSPGTGGPYEQYF

J: TRBJ2-2
D: NA
V: TRBV27
size: NA
DNA: TGTGCCAGCAGTTCCGACTATGGGGTGAATACCGGGGAGCTGTTTTTT
CDR3: CASSSDYGVNTGELFF

J: TRBJ2-5
D: TRBD1
V: TRBV7-2
size: NA
DNA: TGTGCCAGCAGCCGCCGACCGGGACAGCTCCAAGAGACCCAGTACTTC
CDR3: CASSRRPGQLQETQYF

J: TRBJ1-4
D: NA
V: TRBV24-1
size: NA
DNA: TGTGCCACCAGTGATCCAACGGACCCTAATGAAAAACTGTTTTTT
CDR3: CATSDPTDPNEKLFF

J: TRBJ2-1
D: NA
V: TRBV7-9
size: NA
DNA: TGTGCCAGCAGCGCACAGGGGGGGTTCGGTGAGCAGTTCTTC
CDR3: CASSAQGGFGEQFF

J: TRBJ2-2
D: TRBD1
V: TRBV5-1
size: NA
DNA: TGCGCCAGCAGATCGGGACAGGGGGCCGGGGAGCTGTTTTTT
CDR3: CASRSGQGAGELFF

J: TRBJ1-3
D: TRBD1
V: TRBV6-6
size: NA
DNA: TGTGCCAGCAGTTACCCGGGACAGCAGGAAGACACCATATATTTT
CDR3: CASSYPGQQEDTIYF

J: TRBJ2-7
D: TRBD1
V: TRBV6-5
size: once
DNA: TGTGCCAGCAGGGAGAAGACAGGGACCACCTACGAGCAGTACTTC
CDR3: CASREKTGTTYEQYF

J: TRBJ2-2
D: TRBD2
V: TRBV11-3
size: NA
DNA: TGTGCCAGCAGCTATAGCGGGGTTAACGGGGAGCTGTTTTTT
CDR3: CASSYSGVNGELFF

J: TRBJ1-6
D: NA
V: TRBV6-5
size: NA
DNA: TGTGCCAGCAGTTACCAAGGTTGGAATTCACCCCTCCACTTT
CDR3: CASSYQGWNSPLHF

J: TRBJ2-7
D: NA
V: TRBV21-1
size: NA
DNA: TGTGCCAGCAGCAGCCAGGGACGAGGCGTTGCCGAGCAGTACTTC
CDR3: CASSSQGRGVAEQYF

J: TRBJ2-2
D: NA
V: TRBV7-8
size: NA
DNA: TGTGCCAGCAGCTTAGCGCCCGGGGAGCTGTTTTTT
CDR3: CASSLAPGELFF

J: TRBJ2-7
D: NA
V: TRBV2
size: once
DNA: TGTGCCAGCAGGGTCACTCAGGCCGGCGAGCAGTACTTC
CDR3: CASRVTQAGEQYF

J: TRBJ2-1
D: NA
V: TRBV24-1
size: NA
DNA: TGTGCCACCAGTGACCCATCCGGTTACAATGAGCAGTTCTTC
CDR3: CATSDPSGYNEQFF

J: TRBJ1-2
D: NA
V: TRBV12-3/TRBV12-4
size: NA
DNA: TGTGCCAGCAATAATCAGGGTGGATATGGCTACACCTTC
CDR3: CASNNQGGYGYTF

J: TRBJ1-2
D: TRBD1
V: TRBV3-1/TRBV3-2
size: NA
DNA: TGTGCCAGCAGCCAGGGACAGAACTATGGCTACACCTTC
CDR3: CASSQGQNYGYTF

J: TRBJ2-5
D: NA
V: TRBV6-5
size: NA
DNA: TGTGCCAGCAGTTACCTGGCAGGGCGGTCAGGGGAGACCCAGTACTTC
CDR3: CASSYLAGRSGETQYF

J: TRBJ2-5
D: TRBD1
V: TRBV7-7
size: few
DNA: TGTGCCAGCAGCTTATTTCGGTCAGGACAGGGAAGAGAGACCCAGTACTTC
CDR3: CASSLFRSGQGRETQYF

J: TRBJ1-5
D: NA
V: TRBV29-1
size: once
DNA: TGCAGCGTTCGGTCGGGGGAAGGCAATCAGCCCCAGCATTTT
CDR3: CSVRSGEGNQPQHF

J: TRBJ2-7
D: TRBD1
V: TRBV5-8
size: NA
DNA: TGTGCCAGCAGCTGGATGGACAGGGCTGACTACGAGCAGTACTTC
CDR3: CASSWMDRADYEQYF

J: TRBJ1-5
D: NA
V: TRBV7-8
size: NA
DNA: TGTGCCAGCAGCTTACCTGTTGGCAATCAGCCCCAGCATTTT
CDR3: CASSLPVGNQPQHF

J: TRBJ1-4
D: NA
V: TRBV6-2/TRBV6-3
size: NA
DNA: TGTGCCAGCAGTCACAGGTCGGGGAGGGGTGAAAAACTGTTTTTT
CDR3: CASSHRSGRGEKLFF

J: TRBJ2-1
D: NA
V: TRBV10-3
size: once
DNA: TGTGCCATCGGAGTAGAAAACAATGAGCAGTTCTTC
CDR3: CAIGVENNEQFF

J: TRBJ2-3
D: NA
V: TRBV7-9
size: NA
DNA: TGTGCCAGCAGCTCCTCGGGAGATACGCAGTATTTT
CDR3: CASSSSGDTQYF